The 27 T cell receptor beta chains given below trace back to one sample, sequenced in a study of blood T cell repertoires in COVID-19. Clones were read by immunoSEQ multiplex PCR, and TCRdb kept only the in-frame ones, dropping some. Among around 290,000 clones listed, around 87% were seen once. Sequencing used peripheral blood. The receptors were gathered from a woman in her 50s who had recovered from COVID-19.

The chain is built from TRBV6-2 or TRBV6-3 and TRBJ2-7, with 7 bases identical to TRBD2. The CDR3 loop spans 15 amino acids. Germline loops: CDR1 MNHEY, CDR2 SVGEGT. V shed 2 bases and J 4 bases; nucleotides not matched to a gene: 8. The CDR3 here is CASSYNPTSMYEQYF. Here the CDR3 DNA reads TGTGCCAGCAGTTACAACCCGACTAGCATGTACGAGCAGTACTTC.

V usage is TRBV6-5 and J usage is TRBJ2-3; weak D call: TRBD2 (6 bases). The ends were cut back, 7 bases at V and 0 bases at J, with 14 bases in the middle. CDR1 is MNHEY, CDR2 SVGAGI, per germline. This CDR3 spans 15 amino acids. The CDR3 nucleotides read TGTGCCAGCATCGGGACGGGAGTGAGCACAGATACGCAGTATTTT. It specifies CASIGTGVSTDTQYF.

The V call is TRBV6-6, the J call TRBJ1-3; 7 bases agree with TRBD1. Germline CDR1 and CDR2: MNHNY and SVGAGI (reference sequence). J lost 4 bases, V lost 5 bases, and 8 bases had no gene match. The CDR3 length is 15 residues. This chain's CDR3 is CASSTRQGQGNTIYF. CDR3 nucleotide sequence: TGTGCCAGCAGTACCCGACAGGGTCAAGGAAACACCATATATTTT.

Here the CDR3 reads CASRKDPGGPHNEQFF. CDR3 in DNA: TGTGCCAGCAGGAAGGACCCGGGGGGGCCACACAATGAGCAGTTCTTC. The chain couples TRBV27 to TRBJ2-1, with TRBD2 matching over 8 bases. Trimming at V came to 6 bases and at J to 5 bases, leaving 12 bases not matched to a gene. Germline CDR1 reads MNHEY; CDR2 reads SMNVEV (reference sequence). The CDR3 is 16 residues long.

As DNA, the CDR3 is TGTGCCAGCAGCTCGAGACAGGGGATCAACAATGAGCAGTTCTTC. Its protein product is CASSSRQGINNEQFF. V is TRBV11-3 and J is TRBJ2-1, with 8 positions matching TRBD1. V was pared by 4 bases and J by 5 bases, with 7 bases of the junction left unmatched. The CDR3 sequence is 15 residues long. From germline, CDR1 is SGHNT and CDR2 YENEEA.

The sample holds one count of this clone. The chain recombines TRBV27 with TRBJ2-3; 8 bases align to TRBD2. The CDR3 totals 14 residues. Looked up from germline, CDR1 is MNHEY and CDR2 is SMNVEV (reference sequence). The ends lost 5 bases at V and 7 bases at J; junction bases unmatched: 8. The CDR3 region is CASSPPGLVYTQYF. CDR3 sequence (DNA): TGTGCCAGCAGTCCACCGGGACTAGTCTATACGCAGTATTTT.

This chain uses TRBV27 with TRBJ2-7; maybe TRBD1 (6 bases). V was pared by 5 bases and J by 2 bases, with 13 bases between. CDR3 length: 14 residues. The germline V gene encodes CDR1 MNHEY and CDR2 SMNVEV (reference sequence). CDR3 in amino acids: CASSLARDTYEQYF. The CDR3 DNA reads TGTGCCAGCAGTCTCGCCCGGGACACCTACGAGCAGTACTTC.

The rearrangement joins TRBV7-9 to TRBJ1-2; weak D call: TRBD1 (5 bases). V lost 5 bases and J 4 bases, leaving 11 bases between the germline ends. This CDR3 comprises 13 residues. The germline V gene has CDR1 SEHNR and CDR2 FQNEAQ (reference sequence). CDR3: CASSPGGGYGYTF. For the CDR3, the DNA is TGTGCCAGCAGCCCCGGCGGGGGCTATGGCTACACCTTC.

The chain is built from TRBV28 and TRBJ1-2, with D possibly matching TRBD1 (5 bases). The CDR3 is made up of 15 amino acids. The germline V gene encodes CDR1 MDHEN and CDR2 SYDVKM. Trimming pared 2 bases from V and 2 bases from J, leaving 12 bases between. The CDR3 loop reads CASSLRPGWNYGYTF. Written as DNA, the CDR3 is TGTGCCAGCAGTTTACGTCCAGGGTGGAACTATGGCTACACCTTC.

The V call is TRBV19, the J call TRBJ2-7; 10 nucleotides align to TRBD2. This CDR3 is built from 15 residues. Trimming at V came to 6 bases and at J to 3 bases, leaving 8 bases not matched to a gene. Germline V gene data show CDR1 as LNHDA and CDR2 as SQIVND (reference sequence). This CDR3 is CASSLLAGAGYEQYF. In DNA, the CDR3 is TGTGCCAGTAGCCTCCTAGCGGGAGCGGGCTACGAGCAGTACTTC. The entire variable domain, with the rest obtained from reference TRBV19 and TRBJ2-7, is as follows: DGGITQSPKYLFRKEGQNVTLSCEQNLNHDAMYWYRQDPGQGLRLIYYSQIVNDFQKGDIAEGYSVSREKKESFPLTVTSAQKNPTAFYLCASSLLAGAGYEQYFGPGTRLTVT.

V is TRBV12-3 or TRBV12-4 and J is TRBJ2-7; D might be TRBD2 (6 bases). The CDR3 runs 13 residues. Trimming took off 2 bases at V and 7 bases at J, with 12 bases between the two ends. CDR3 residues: CASSLLIGGEQYF. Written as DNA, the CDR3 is TGTGCCAGCAGTTTACTAATTGGGGGGGAGCAGTACTTC.

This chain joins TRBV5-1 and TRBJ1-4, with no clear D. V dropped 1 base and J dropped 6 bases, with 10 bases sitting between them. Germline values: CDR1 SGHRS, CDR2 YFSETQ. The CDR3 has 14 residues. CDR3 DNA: TGCGCCAGCAGCTTGAACGGGCGGGATGAAAAACTGTTTTTT. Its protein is CASSLNGRDEKLFF.

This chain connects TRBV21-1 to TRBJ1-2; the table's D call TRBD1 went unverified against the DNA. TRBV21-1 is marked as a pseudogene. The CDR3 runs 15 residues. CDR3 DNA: TGTGCCAGCAGCATGCGGACAGGGCTTGAAAGAGGCTACACCTTC. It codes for CASSMRTGLERGYTF.

In nucleotides, the CDR3 is TGTGCCAGCAGCCAAGGACAGAAACTCGTCTACACCTTC. It is translated as CASSQGQKLVYTF. This chain connects TRBV7-9 to TRBJ1-2, with D tentatively TRBD1 (6 bases). The ends were cut back, 5 bases at V and 10 bases at J, with 17 bases in the middle. The CDR3 consists of 13 residues. Germline CDR1 SEHNR, CDR2 FQNEAQ (reference sequence).

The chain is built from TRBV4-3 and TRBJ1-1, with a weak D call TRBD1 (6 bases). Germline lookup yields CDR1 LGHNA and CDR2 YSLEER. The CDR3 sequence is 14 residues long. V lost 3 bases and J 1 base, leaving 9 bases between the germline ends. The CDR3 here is CASSHWGQNTEAFF. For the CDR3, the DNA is TGCGCCAGCAGCCACTGGGGGCAGAACACTGAAGCTTTCTTT.

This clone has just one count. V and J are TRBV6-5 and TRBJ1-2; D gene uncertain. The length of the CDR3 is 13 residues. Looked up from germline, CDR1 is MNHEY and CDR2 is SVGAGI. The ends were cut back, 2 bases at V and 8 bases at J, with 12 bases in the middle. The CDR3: CASSYLRDEGYTF. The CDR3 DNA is TGTGCCAGCAGTTACCTTCGGGATGAAGGCTACACCTTC.

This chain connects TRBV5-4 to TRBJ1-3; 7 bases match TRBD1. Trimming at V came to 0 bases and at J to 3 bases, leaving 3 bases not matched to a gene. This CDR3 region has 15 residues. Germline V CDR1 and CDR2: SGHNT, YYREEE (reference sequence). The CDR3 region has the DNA TGTGCCAGCAGCTTGGGAAGGGGGCTTGGAAACACCATATATTTT. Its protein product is CASSLGRGLGNTIYF.

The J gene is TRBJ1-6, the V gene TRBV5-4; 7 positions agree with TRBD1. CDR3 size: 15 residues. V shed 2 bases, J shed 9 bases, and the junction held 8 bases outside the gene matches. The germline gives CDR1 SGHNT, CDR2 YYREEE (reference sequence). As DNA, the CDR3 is TGTGCCAGCAGCTTAGCAGGGGGACTAGGTTCACCCCTCCACTTT. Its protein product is CASSLAGGLGSPLHF.

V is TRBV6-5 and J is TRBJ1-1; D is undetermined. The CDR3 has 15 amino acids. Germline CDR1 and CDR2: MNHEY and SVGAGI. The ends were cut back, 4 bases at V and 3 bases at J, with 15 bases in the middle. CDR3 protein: CASSSLAEGDTEAFF. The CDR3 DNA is TGTGCCAGCAGTTCCCTAGCAGAGGGTGACACTGAAGCTTTCTTT.

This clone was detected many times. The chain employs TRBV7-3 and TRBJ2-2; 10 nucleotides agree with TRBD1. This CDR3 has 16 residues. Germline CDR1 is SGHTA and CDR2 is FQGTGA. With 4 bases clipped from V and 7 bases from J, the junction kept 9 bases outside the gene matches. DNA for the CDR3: TGTGCCAGCAGCTCCTCGGGACAGGGGTCGGGCGGGGAGCTGTTTTTT. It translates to CASSSSGQGSGGELFF.

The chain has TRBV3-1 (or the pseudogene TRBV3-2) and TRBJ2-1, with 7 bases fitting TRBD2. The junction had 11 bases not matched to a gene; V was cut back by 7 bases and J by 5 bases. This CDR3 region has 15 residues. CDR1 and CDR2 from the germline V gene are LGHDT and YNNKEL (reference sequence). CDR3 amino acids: CASTPNSGLHNEQFF. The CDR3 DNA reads TGTGCCAGCACCCCCAATAGCGGGCTTCACAATGAGCAGTTCTTC.

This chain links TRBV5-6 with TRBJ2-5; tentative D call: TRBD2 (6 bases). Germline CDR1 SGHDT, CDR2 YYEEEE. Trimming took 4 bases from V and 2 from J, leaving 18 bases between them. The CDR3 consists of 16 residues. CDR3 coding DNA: TGTGCCAGCAGCACACCGCGGGCGGGGCTTCAAGAGACCCAGTACTTC. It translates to CASSTPRAGLQETQYF.

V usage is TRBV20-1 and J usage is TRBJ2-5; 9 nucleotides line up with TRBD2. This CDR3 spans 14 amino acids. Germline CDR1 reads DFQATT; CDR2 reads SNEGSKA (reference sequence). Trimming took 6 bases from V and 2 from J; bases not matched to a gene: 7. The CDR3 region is CSASTLAGQETQYF. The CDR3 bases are TGCAGTGCAAGTACTCTAGCGGGACAAGAGACCCAGTACTTC.

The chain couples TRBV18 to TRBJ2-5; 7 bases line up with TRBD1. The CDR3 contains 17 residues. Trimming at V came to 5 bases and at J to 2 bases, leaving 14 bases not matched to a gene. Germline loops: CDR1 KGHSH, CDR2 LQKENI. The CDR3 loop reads CASSSYPRDSFQETQYF. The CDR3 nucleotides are TGTGCCAGCTCATCGTATCCCCGGGACAGCTTTCAAGAGACCCAGTACTTC.

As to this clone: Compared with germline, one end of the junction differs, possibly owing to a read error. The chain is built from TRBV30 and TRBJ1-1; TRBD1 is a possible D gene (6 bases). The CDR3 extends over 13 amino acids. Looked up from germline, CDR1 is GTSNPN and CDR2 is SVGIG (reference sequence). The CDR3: CAWSGQTGTPARF. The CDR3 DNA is TGTGCCTGGAGTGGGCAGACCGGGACACCAGCGCGGTTT. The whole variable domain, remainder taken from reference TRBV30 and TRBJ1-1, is SQTIHQWPATLVQPVGSPLSLECTVEGTSNPNLYWYRQAAGRGLQLLFYSVGIGQISSEVPQNLSASRPQDRQFILSSKKLLLSDSGFYLCAWSGQTGTPARFGQGTRLTVV.

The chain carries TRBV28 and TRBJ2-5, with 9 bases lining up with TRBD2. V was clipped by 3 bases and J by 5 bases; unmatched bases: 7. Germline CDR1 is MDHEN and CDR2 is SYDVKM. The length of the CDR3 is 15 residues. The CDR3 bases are TGTGCCAGCAGTTTCGATAGCGGGAGCGGGGAGACCCAGTACTTC. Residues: CASSFDSGSGETQYF.

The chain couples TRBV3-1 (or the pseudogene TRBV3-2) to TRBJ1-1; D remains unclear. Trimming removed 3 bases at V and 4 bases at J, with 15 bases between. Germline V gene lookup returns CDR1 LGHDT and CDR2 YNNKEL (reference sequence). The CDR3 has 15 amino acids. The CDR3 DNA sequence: TGTGCCAGCAGCCAGGCACCATGGGGAGTCACTGAAGCTTTCTTT. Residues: CASSQAPWGVTEAFF.